The TCR beta chain under discussion was sequenced for a study of blood T cells in healthy people across ages. About the study: Capture via template switching afforded approximately one barcoded beta molecule per two T cells.

Using a J-beta primer mix together with a sample-barcoded 5' primer, a second PCR was run for roughly 6 to 12 cycles. MiXCR, run by TCRdb on the 5' RACE reads, gives a single entry per CDR3 protein. The sample lists more than 900,000 distinct CDR3 sequences, almost 30% seen once, with about 10% in the top ten. The V segment lost 5 bases and the J segment 2 bases; nucleotides outside the gene matches: 11. Germline CDR1 and CDR2: DFQATT and SNEGSKA (reference sequence). The CDR3 sequence is 15 residues long. Findings and caveats of the study: Correlation between TCR beta diversity and naive T cell percentage was strong.

Isolation recovered at least 7 million PBMCs from every sample. This clonotype appeared many times. The antigen is unknown. In addition, the sample was reused for a study of T cells of mothers and their children.

Material for sequencing was blood. The receptor comes from a middle-aged woman in good health. This chain uses TRBV20-1 with TRBJ2-5; TRBD2 agrees at 7 bases. This CDR3 reads CSAYQGGGPQETQYF. CDR3 in DNA: TGCAGTGCTTACCAGGGCGGGGGACCTCAAGAGACCCAGTACTTC.